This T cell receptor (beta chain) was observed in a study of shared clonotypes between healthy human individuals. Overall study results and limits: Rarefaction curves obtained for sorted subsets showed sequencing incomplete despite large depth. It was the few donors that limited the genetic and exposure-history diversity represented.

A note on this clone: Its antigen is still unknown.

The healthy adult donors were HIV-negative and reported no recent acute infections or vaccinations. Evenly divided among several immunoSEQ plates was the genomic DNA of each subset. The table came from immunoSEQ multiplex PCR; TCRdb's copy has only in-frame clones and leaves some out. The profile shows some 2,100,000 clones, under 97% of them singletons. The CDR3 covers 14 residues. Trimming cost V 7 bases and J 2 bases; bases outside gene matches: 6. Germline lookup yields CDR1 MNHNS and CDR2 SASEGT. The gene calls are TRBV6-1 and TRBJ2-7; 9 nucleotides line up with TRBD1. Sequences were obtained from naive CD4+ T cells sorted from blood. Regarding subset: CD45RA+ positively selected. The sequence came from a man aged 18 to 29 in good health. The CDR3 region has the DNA TGTGCCAGCACCCGGACAGGGGAGACCTACGAGCAGTACTTC. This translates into CASTRTGETYEQYF.